The 32 T cell receptor beta chains reported below all come from one sample, sequenced in a study of beta chain features in type 1 diabetes. Notes on the study in general: Type 1 diabetes patients had moderately but significantly shorter TCRB CDR3s in all four CD4+ subsets.

No antigen is known for these receptors. All of the isolated RNA was reverse transcribed, so expressed TCRB transcripts were sequenced. Sequenced by immunoSEQ multiplex PCR; TCRdb stores in-frame clones only, minus some. The sample has a few hundred thousand clones, 9.5% to 10% seen once; the top ten hold 0.55% to 0.75%. The source material was central memory CD4+ T cells from blood. Every receptor here comes from a man aged 25 to 40 with type 1 diabetes.

This clone has more than one count but fewer than ten. CDR3 in amino acids: CASSPNQPSSYNEQFF. Written as DNA, the CDR3 is TGTGCCAGCAGCCCAAATCAACCCAGCTCCTACAATGAGCAGTTCTTC. This chain connects TRBV11-3 to TRBJ2-1; D uncertain. Germline V gene data show CDR1 as SGHNT and CDR2 as YENEEA. The V and J ends lost 5 bases and 0 bases respectively, with 14 bases between them. The CDR3 runs to 16 residues.

This clone occurred a few times. The chain links TRBV7-9 to TRBJ2-5; 7 bases match TRBD1. Germline V lookup: CDR1 SEHNR, CDR2 FQNEAQ (reference sequence). This CDR3 spans 15 amino acids. The trim removed 5 bases at V and 3 bases at J, leaving 9 bases unmatched. The DNA of the CDR3 is TGTGCCAGCAGCCCATTTACAGGGGTGGAAGAGACCCAGTACTTC. Amino acids: CASSPFTGVEETQYF.

This clone was found a few times. The chain has TRBV9 and TRBJ2-2; possible D gene TRBD2, 6 bases. The length of the CDR3 is 14 residues. Germline loops: CDR1 SGDLS, CDR2 YYNGEE. Trimming took off 6 bases at V and 2 bases at J, with 11 bases between the two ends. This chain's CDR3 is CASNRDFNTGELFF. The CDR3 region has the DNA TGTGCCAGCAACCGGGACTTCAACACCGGGGAGCTGTTTTTT.

This clone was seen a handful of times. The V call is TRBV29-1, the J call TRBJ2-2; 14 positions agree with TRBD2. V dropped 4 bases and J dropped 6; count of bases not matched to a gene: 13. The CDR3 totals 18 residues. The germline CDR1 and CDR2 sequences are SQVTM and ANQGSEA. DNA for the CDR3: TGCAGCGTTGCGCGGGGTCGGGGGACTAGCGGGAGAGCCGGGGAGCTGTTTTTT. It translates to CSVARGRGTSGRAGELFF.

This clone was counted between two and nine times. This chain uses TRBV6-5 with TRBJ2-5; D is ambiguous. Trimming took off 1 base at V and 4 bases at J, with 7 bases between the two ends. The CDR3 has 13 amino acids. Germline V CDR1 and CDR2: MNHEY, SVGAGI. CDR3 nucleotides: TGTGCCAGCAGTTACTATAGCCGAGAGACCCAGTACTTC. It codes for CASSYYSRETQYF.

DNA for the CDR3: TGTGCCAGCAGCTTAATGGGACCAATCTCTGGGGCCAACGTCCTGACTTTC. As protein: CASSLMGPISGANVLTF. The chain links TRBV7-3 to TRBJ2-6; D is possibly TRBD1 or TRBD2 (5 bases each). V was cut by 1 base and J by 0 bases, with 10 bases left in between. CDR1 SGHTA and CDR2 FQGTGA come from the germline V gene. The CDR3 consists of 17 residues.

The gene calls are TRBV11-3 and TRBJ2-3, with 10 bases aligning to TRBD2. The CDR3 is 15 residues long. Looked up from germline, CDR1 is SGHNT and CDR2 is YENEEA. V dropped 2 bases and J dropped 3; count of bases not matched to a gene: 2. The CDR3 sequence: CASSLLAGATDTQYF. Written as DNA, the CDR3 is TGTGCCAGCAGCTTACTAGCGGGAGCTACAGATACGCAGTATTTT.

This clone was seen at least ten times. This rearrangement joins TRBV11-2 to TRBJ2-7; 8 nucleotides agree with TRBD1. The CDR3 runs to 15 residues. The germline V gene has CDR1 SGHAT and CDR2 FQNNGV. V was pared by 5 bases and J by 2 bases, with 8 bases of the junction left unmatched. The CDR3 DNA reads TGTGCCAGCAGCCCCGGGACAGGACGAACCTACGAGCAGTACTTC. This gives the protein CASSPGTGRTYEQYF.

This clone was seen more than once but under ten times. This chain links TRBV6-5 with TRBJ2-3, with 9 bases that match TRBD1. Germline V gives CDR1 MNHEY, CDR2 SVGAGI. The CDR3 has 15 amino acids. The J segment lost 2 bases and the V segment lost 5 bases, leaving 5 bases of the junction unmatched. The CDR3 region has the DNA TGTGCCAGCAGTCAGGGGACAGGGTACACAGATACGCAGTATTTT. Residues: CASSQGTGYTDTQYF.

This rearrangement joins TRBV28 to TRBJ1-2; the match to TRBD1 covers 7 bases. Germline-derived CDR1 and CDR2 are MDHEN and SYDVKM. This CDR3 has 14 amino acids. Trimming at V came to 2 bases and at J to 5 bases, leaving 5 bases not matched to a gene. CDR3 loop: CASSLGAGGYGYTF. CDR3 DNA sequence: TGTGCCAGCAGTTTAGGGGCAGGGGGTTATGGCTACACCTTC.

V is TRBV7-2 and J is TRBJ2-7; D possibly uses TRBD1 or TRBD2 (5 bases each). CDR3 length: 16 residues. CDR1 and CDR2 (germline): SGHTA, FQGNSA. V was shortened by 5 bases and J by 2 bases, with 19 bases between the two germline ends. The CDR3 region is CASSAAGTSRTYEQYF. In nucleotides, the CDR3 is TGTGCCAGCAGCGCAGCCGGGACGTCAAGAACCTACGAGCAGTACTTC. Full variable domain (rest looked up from reference TRBV7-2 and TRBJ2-7): GAGVSQSPSNKVTEKGKDVELRCDPISGHTALYWYRQSLGQGLEFLIYFQGNSAPDKSGLPSDRFSAERTGGSVSTLTIQRTQQEDSAVYLCASSAAGTSRTYEQYFGPGTRLTVT.

This chain connects TRBV9 to TRBJ1-1; D is possibly TRBD1 (5 bases). Germline values: CDR1 SGDLS, CDR2 YYNGEE. Trimming stripped 0 bases from V and 0 bases from J, with 21 bases between. The length of the CDR3 is 19 residues. The CDR3 reads CASSVAVLGTATMNTEAFF. The CDR3 DNA follows: TGTGCCAGCAGCGTAGCCGTTTTGGGGACGGCCACCATGAACACTGAAGCTTTCTTT.

This clone has just a few counts. The rearrangement links TRBV5-1 to TRBJ2-1; 7 nucleotides line up with TRBD1. Per the germline V gene, CDR1 is SGHRS and CDR2 is YFSETQ. The CDR3 loop spans 14 amino acids. The V and J ends lost 5 bases and 5 bases, in that order; junction bases with no gene match: 7. CDR3 in DNA: TGCGCCAGCAGTACACAGGGGAGAGACAATGAGCAGTTCTTC. As protein: CASSTQGRDNEQFF.

The chain links TRBV7-2 to TRBJ2-1; 15 positions agree with TRBD2. In germline, CDR1 is SGHTA, CDR2 FQGNSA. The length of the CDR3 is 16 residues. Trimming took 4 bases from V and 9 from J; bases not matched to a gene: 7. In DNA, the CDR3 is TGTGCCAGCAGCTCGGGGGGACTAGCGGGAGGCACTGAGCAGTTCTTC. This translates into CASSSGGLAGGTEQFF.

This clone was picked up a small number of times. This rearrangement joins TRBV28 to TRBJ2-1; 12 nucleotides line up with TRBD1. Germline loops: CDR1 MDHEN, CDR2 SYDVKM. The CDR3 is 14 residues long. V shed 6 bases, J shed 8 bases, and the junction held 5 bases outside the gene matches. The CDR3 region is CASRGTGGRYEQFF. The CDR3 DNA reads TGTGCCAGCAGGGGGACAGGGGGCCGCTATGAGCAGTTCTTC.

This clone showed up just a few times. The chain has TRBV11-2 and TRBJ1-2, with D perhaps matching TRBD1 (5 bases). Trimming shortened V by 5 bases and J by 6 bases, and 10 bases separated the two germline ends. Looked up from germline, CDR1 is SGHAT and CDR2 is FQNNGV. The CDR3 has 12 amino acids. The CDR3 loop reads CASSRQGDGYTF. The CDR3 DNA reads TGTGCCAGCAGCCGGCAGGGTGATGGCTACACCTTC.

The table lists this clone with a few counts. V is TRBV7-3 and J is TRBJ2-1, with D maybe TRBD1 (6 bases). V was clipped by 5 bases and J by 6 bases, with 11 bases between them. The CDR3 extends over 13 amino acids. Germline assignment: CDR1 SGHTA and CDR2 FQGTGA. This CDR3 reads CASSKQGSNEQFF. The CDR3 DNA reads as TGTGCCAGCAGCAAACAGGGTTCCAATGAGCAGTTCTTC.

V gene TRBV30 combines with J gene TRBJ1-5, with D hard to call. Germline V gives CDR1 GTSNPN, CDR2 SVGIG (reference sequence). The germline V and J ends were trimmed by 2 bases and 3 bases, with 11 bases remaining between them. This CDR3 spans 14 amino acids. CDR3 residues: CAWSYKGSNQPQHF. CDR3 DNA sequence: TGTGCCTGGAGTTACAAGGGTTCCAATCAGCCCCAGCATTTT.

In its sample, this clone was seen a few times. The rearrangement links TRBV5-1 to TRBJ2-7; TRBD2 matches 13 bases. The germline CDR1 and CDR2 sequences are SGHRS and YFSETQ. The CDR3 runs 14 residues. Trimming cost V 3 bases and J 6 bases; bases outside gene matches: 3. The CDR3 reads CASSWTSGSGEQYF. CDR3 nucleotides: TGCGCCAGCAGCTGGACTAGCGGGAGCGGCGAGCAGTACTTC.

The rearrangement joins TRBV5-1 to TRBJ2-5; a possible D gene is TRBD2 (6 bases). Germline loops: CDR1 SGHRS, CDR2 YFSETQ. V dropped 0 bases and J dropped 5 bases, with 17 bases sitting between them. This CDR3 has 16 residues. The CDR3 region is CASSLGSQGRGETQYF. The CDR3 nucleotides are TGCGCCAGCAGCTTGGGTTCGCAGGGTCGGGGGGAGACCCAGTACTTC. Variable domain in full (rest from reference TRBV5-1 and TRBJ2-5): KAGVTQTPRYLIKTRGQQVTLSCSPISGHRSVSWYQQTPGQGLQFLFEYFSETQRNKGNFPGRFSGRQFSNSRSEMNVSTLELGDSALYLCASSLGSQGRGETQYFGPGTRLLVL.

This clone came up a few times. CDR3 nucleotide sequence: TGTGCCAGCAGCTTAGTAGGGTCTATGAACACTGAAGCTTTCTTT. Amino acid sequence: CASSLVGSMNTEAFF. The chain carries TRBV7-9 and TRBJ1-1; the D is unclear. CDR1 is SEHNR, CDR2 FQNEAQ, per germline (reference sequence). V lost 1 base to trimming and J lost 0 bases, with 9 bases between them. The CDR3 is made up of 15 amino acids.

The V and J genes are TRBV4-1 and TRBJ2-7, with 9 nucleotides matching TRBD1. There are 16 residues in the CDR3. The germline V gene encodes CDR1 MGHRA and CDR2 YSYEKL. With 4 bases clipped from V and 1 base from J, the junction kept 8 bases outside the gene matches. The CDR3 reads CASSLIPGQGSYEQYF. The CDR3 DNA reads as TGCGCCAGCAGCCTTATACCGGGACAGGGATCCTACGAGCAGTACTTC.

In its sample, this clone was seen a few times. The rearrangement links TRBV2 to TRBJ2-7; TRBD1 is a possible D gene (5 bases). The CDR3 spans 13 residues. Per the germline V gene, CDR1 is SNHLY and CDR2 is FYNNEI. Trimming shortened V by 6 bases and J by 0 bases, and 9 bases separated the two germline ends. This CDR3 reads CASSKTDSYEQYF. For the CDR3, the DNA is TGTGCCAGCAGCAAGACAGACTCCTACGAGCAGTACTTC.

This clone was recorded only once. The chain carries TRBV2 and TRBJ1-5; TRBD1 matches 8 bases. Germline-derived CDR1 and CDR2 are SNHLY and FYNNEI. Trimming cost V 7 bases and J 3 bases; bases outside gene matches: 5. The CDR3 covers 14 residues. CDR3 protein: CASTLTGANQPQHF. The CDR3 DNA reads as TGTGCCAGCACCCTGACAGGGGCCAATCAGCCCCAGCATTTT.

Many counts were recorded for this clone. The DNA for the CDR3 is TGTGCCAGCGAAGGCAGGGAGAGGGAAAAACTGTTTTTT. Its translation is CASEGREREKLFF. The V gene is TRBV7-2, the J gene TRBJ1-4; a possible D gene is TRBD1 (5 bases). Germline V gene data show CDR1 as SGHTA and CDR2 as FQGNSA. The CDR3 contains 13 residues. Trimming left V 8 bases short and J 8 bases short, with 15 bases between.

This clone has ten or more counts. The junction does not match germline at one end; this may be a read error. The V and J genes are TRBV7-9 and TRBJ2-1; 8 bases align to TRBD2. Germline V gene lookup returns CDR1 SEHNR and CDR2 FQNEAQ (reference sequence). The CDR3 has 16 amino acids. CDR3: CASSLSQFQRGSLALF. CDR3 nucleotides: TGTGCCAGCAGCTTGAGCCAGTTCCAGCGGGGGTCCCTTGCCCTCTTC.

The rearrangement uses TRBV27 and TRBJ2-4, with TRBD2 matching 14 bases. Germline CDR1 and CDR2: MNHEY and SMNVEV (reference sequence). The CDR3 spans 17 residues. V lost 5 bases and J lost 5; bases outside the gene matches: 8. The CDR3: CASSLRLAGGPENIQYF. CDR3 DNA sequence: TGTGCCAGCAGTCTTAGACTAGCGGGAGGGCCGGAAAACATTCAGTACTTC.

This clone turned up a few times. The rearrangement joins TRBV5-4 to TRBJ2-1, with 13 bases fitting TRBD2. Germline CDR1 and CDR2: SGHNT and YYREEE (reference sequence). J was trimmed by 8 bases and V by 4 bases; bases with no gene match: 12. The CDR3 is 17 amino acids. The CDR3 DNA is TGTGCCAGCAGCCAAGTTACGAAAGGACTAGCGGGAGATGAGCAGTTCTTC. Translating gives CASSQVTKGLAGDEQFF.

The rearrangement links TRBV11-2 to TRBJ1-1; D unresolved. Trimming took 5 bases from V and 1 from J, leaving 14 bases between them. CDR1 SGHAT and CDR2 FQNNGV come from the germline V gene. CDR3 size: 15 residues. The CDR3 sequence is CASSLGGVKNTEAFF. In DNA form, the CDR3 reads TGTGCCAGCAGCCTTGGCGGGGTGAAGAACACTGAAGCTTTCTTT.

In its sample, this clone was seen a few times. The CDR3 bases are TGCGCCAGCAGCTTGGGGGACAGGGATCGAGATACGCAGTATTTT. Its translation is CASSLGDRDRDTQYF. This chain connects TRBV5-1 to TRBJ2-3, with 9 positions matching TRBD1. The CDR3 is 15 amino acids. Per the germline V gene, CDR1 is SGHRS and CDR2 is YFSETQ. Trimming at V came to 0 bases and at J to 5 bases, leaving 4 bases not matched to a gene.

This clone was observed at least ten times. The chain combines TRBV7-2 with TRBJ2-7; 7 positions agree with TRBD1. Per the germline V gene, CDR1 is SGHTA and CDR2 is FQGNSA. Trimming took 4 bases from V and 6 from J; bases not matched to a gene: 6. The CDR3 totals 13 residues. CDR3 in amino acids: CASSSQGLGEQYF. The CDR3 nucleotides read TGTGCCAGCAGCTCACAGGGGTTAGGCGAGCAGTACTTC.

This clone was counted only a few times. The chain carries TRBV5-4 and TRBJ2-1, with D perhaps matching TRBD2 (6 bases). This CDR3 comprises 17 residues. From germline, CDR1 is SGHNT and CDR2 YYREEE (reference sequence). V lost 4 bases, J lost 0 bases, and 17 bases lay in between. CDR3 in amino acids: CASSKDGTSSSYNEQFF. The CDR3 DNA follows: TGTGCCAGCAGCAAGGACGGGACTTCGAGCTCCTACAATGAGCAGTTCTTC.